This T cell receptor (beta chain) was recovered during a study of naive and memory T cell subsets. After CD4 positive bead selection, the CD4-negative fraction gave CD8 T cells. Cells stained for CD3, CD4, CD8, CD45RA, CD27 and viability were sorted into four CD45RA/CD27 subsets. This clonotype has more than one count but fewer than ten. The antigen is not known. The beta constant-region primer was an equimolar mix of two oligonucleotides covering TRBC1 and TRBC2. Four rounds of PCR amplified the ligated cDNA using nested alpha and beta constant-region primers plus SP2. TCRdb redid the calling of the UMI-ligation and nested PCR reads with MiXCR, one entry per CDR3 protein. The sample consists of under 150,000 distinct CDR3 sequences, 15% to 20% of them appearing once. Notes on the study in general: The power law exponent of TCR abundance differed between naive and memory cells. Especially in CD8 cells, naive repertoires contained a few larger clonotypes, possibly CD45RA-re-expressing memory cells.

The sequencing input was naive CD8+ T cells from blood. The receptor comes from a human donor in good health.

CDR3 sequence: CASSSSDSRLNGYTF. The CDR3 nucleotides read TGTGCCAGCAGCTCCTCGGACTCAAGGCTAAATGGCTACACCTTC. The chain links TRBV7-9 to TRBJ1-2; D gene ambiguous. Germline V gene data show CDR1 as SEHNR and CDR2 as FQNEAQ (reference sequence). The V and J ends lost 4 bases and 6 bases respectively, with 18 bases between them. The CDR3 is 15 amino acids. The complete variable domain, with remaining parts taken from reference TRBV7-9 and TRBJ1-2, reads DTGVSQNPRHKITKRGQNVTFRCDPISEHNRLYWYRQTLGQGPEFLTYFQNEAQLEKSRLLSDRFSAERPKGSFSTLEIQRTEQGDSAMYLCASSSSDSRLNGYTFGSGTRLTVV.